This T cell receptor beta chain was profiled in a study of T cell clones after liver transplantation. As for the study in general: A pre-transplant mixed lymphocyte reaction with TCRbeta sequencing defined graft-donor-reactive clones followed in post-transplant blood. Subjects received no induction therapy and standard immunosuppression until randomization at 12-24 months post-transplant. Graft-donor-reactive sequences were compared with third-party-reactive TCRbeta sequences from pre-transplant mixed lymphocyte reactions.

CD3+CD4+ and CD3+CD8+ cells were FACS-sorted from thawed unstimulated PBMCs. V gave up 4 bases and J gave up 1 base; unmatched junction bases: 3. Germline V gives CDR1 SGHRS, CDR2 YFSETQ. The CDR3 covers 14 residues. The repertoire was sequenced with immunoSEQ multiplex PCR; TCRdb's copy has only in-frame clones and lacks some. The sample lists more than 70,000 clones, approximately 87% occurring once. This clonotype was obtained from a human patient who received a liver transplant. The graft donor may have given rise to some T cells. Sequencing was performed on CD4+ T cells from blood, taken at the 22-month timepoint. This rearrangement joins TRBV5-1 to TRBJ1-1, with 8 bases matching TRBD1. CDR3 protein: CASSPGGANTEAFF. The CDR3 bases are TGCGCCAGCAGCCCAGGGGGCGCGAACACTGAAGCTTTCTTT. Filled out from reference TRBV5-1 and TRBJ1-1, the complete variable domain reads KAGVTQTPRYLIKTRGQQVTLSCSPISGHRSVSWYQQTPGQGLQFLFEYFSETQRNKGNFPGRFSGRQFSNSRSEMNVSTLELGDSALYLCASSPGGANTEAFFGQGTRLTVV.